A single sample is the source of the 30 T cell receptor beta chains below, sequenced in a study of spatial heterogeneity in lung cancer. The study's findings and limits: Expanded alpha and beta TCR counts within tumors tracked tumor mutation counts.

These receptors have no known antigen. Each CDR3 protein gets one entry after TCRdb re-called the 5' RACE reads with MiXCR. The sample lists some 1,500 distinct CDR3 sequences, 5.9% occurring once. The time point denotes: sample taken at primary tumor resection. The sample was lung tumor tissue, taken at surgery. All receptors come from a female donor with early-stage non-small cell lung cancer.

This clonotype was seen only a few times. This beta chain is off target for a library built for alpha chains, so its abundance means little. This chain links TRBV4-2 with TRBJ2-1, with 12 positions matching TRBD2. The V and J ends lost 0 bases and 8 bases, in that order; junction bases with no gene match: 8. This CDR3 has 17 amino acids. Germline lookup yields CDR1 LGHNA and CDR2 YNFKEQ. The CDR3: CASSQEHLAGGMDEQFF. DNA for the CDR3: TGTGCCAGCAGCCAAGAGCACCTAGCGGGGGGGATGGATGAGCAGTTCTTC.

This clonotype is labeled as medium-sized. Within a library made for alpha chains, this beta chain is off target, and its count is uninformative. CDR3 loop: CASSDAPNTGELFF. The CDR3 nucleotides read TGTGCCAGCAGTGATGCCCCGAACACCGGGGAGCTGTTTTTT. This sequence joins TRBV2 and TRBJ2-2; D call uncertain. The CDR3 spans 14 residues. V dropped 3 bases and J dropped 0 bases, with 5 bases sitting between them. Germline CDR1 SNHLY, CDR2 FYNNEI.

By sample share, this clonotype is medium-sized. A library prepared for alpha chains yielded this beta chain as an off-target read; its size is of little meaning. The chain joins TRBV12-3 or TRBV12-4 to TRBJ1-4; the D is unclear. Trimming stripped 5 bases from V and 4 bases from J, with 14 bases between. CDR3 length: 15 amino acids. The CDR3: CASSQDGSGNEKLFF. CDR3 sequence (DNA): TGTGCCAGCAGTCAGGACGGATCGGGTAATGAAAAACTGTTTTTT.

The table lists this clonotype with a few counts. This beta chain is a stray read from a library made for alpha chains; its abundance is not meaningful. The V and J genes are TRBV7-2 and TRBJ2-2; 7 bases match TRBD2. This CDR3 region has 11 residues. Looked up from germline, CDR1 is SGHTA and CDR2 is FQGNSA. The V segment lost 11 bases and the J segment 4 bases; nucleotides outside the gene matches: 1. The CDR3: CAGGGTGELFF. The DNA of the CDR3 is TGTGCCGGGGGGGGCACCGGGGAGCTGTTTTTT.

This clonotype is medium-sized by share. This beta chain came through as a stray read in a library set up for alpha chains, and its size says little. The chain is built from TRBV3-1 and TRBJ2-5, with TRBD2 matching over 7 bases. This CDR3 is 17 amino acids long. Trimming removed 0 bases from V and 4 bases from J; junction bases left unmatched: 11. The germline V gene encodes CDR1 LGHDT and CDR2 YNNKEL (reference sequence). CDR3 nucleotide sequence: TGTGCCAGCAGCCAAGATCGGGGAGAGCGGGAAACAGAGACCCAGTACTTC. It encodes CASSQDRGERETETQYF.

By share, this clonotype ranks as medium-sized. The size of this beta chain means little, since it is a stray read in a library made for alpha chains. The chain is built from TRBV29-1 and TRBJ1-4; D gene uncertain. This CDR3 has 12 residues. Trimming shortened V by 4 bases and J by 4 bases, and 7 bases separated the two germline ends. Looked up from germline, CDR1 is SQVTM and CDR2 is ANQGSEA. CDR3 DNA: TGCAGCGTTGCACAGTTTAATGAAAAACTGTTTTTT. Translation: CSVAQFNEKLFF.

This clonotype was counted many times. Since it is a stray read in a library aimed at alpha chains, this beta chain has a size that is not meaningful. The J gene is TRBJ1-1, the V gene TRBV18; D not resolved. This CDR3 has 14 residues. V shed 2 bases and J shed 4 bases, with 11 bases lying between them. CDR1 and CDR2 from the germline V gene are KGHSH and LQKENI. The chain's CDR3 is CASSPSAGSTEAFF. Here the CDR3 DNA reads TGTGCCAGCTCACCAAGTGCGGGGAGCACTGAAGCTTTCTTT.

Judged by abundance, this clonotype is medium-sized. This beta chain is a stray read from a library made for alpha chains; its abundance is not meaningful. The chain recombines TRBV18 with TRBJ1-5; D is undetermined. The CDR3 spans 15 residues. The V and J ends lost 0 bases and 4 bases respectively, with 10 bases between them. Germline CDR1 and CDR2: KGHSH and LQKENI. The CDR3 DNA reads TGTGCCAGCTCACCACCGACGGATGGAAATCAGCCCCAGCATTTT. It specifies CASSPPTDGNQPQHF.

Notes on this clonotype: As an off-target read in a library built for alpha chains, this beta chain has a frequency of little significance. The gene calls are TRBV25-1 and TRBJ1-2; D possibly corresponds to TRBD1 (6 bases). The V end was cut by 5 bases, the J end by 7 bases, with 20 bases between. The length of the CDR3 is 15 residues. The V gene's germline CDR1 is MGHDK and CDR2 SYGVNS. CDR3: CASSSGNRAGGGYTF. DNA of the CDR3: TGTGCCAGCAGTAGCGGGAACAGGGCGGGTGGTGGCTACACCTTC.

Relative to its sample, this clonotype is medium-sized (0.01 to 0.1%). This beta chain is a stray read from a library made for alpha chains; its abundance is not meaningful. The chain links TRBV9 to TRBJ2-3, with 12 nucleotides matching TRBD2. This CDR3 spans 17 amino acids. Germline lookup yields CDR1 SGDLS and CDR2 YYNGEE. The V segment lost 4 bases and the J segment 0 bases; nucleotides outside the gene matches: 6. CDR3 region: CASSSGLAGLSTDTQYF. The CDR3 region has the DNA TGTGCCAGCAGCTCCGGACTAGCGGGACTTAGCACAGATACGCAGTATTTT.

This clonotype is labeled medium-sized. The library was prepared for alpha chains; this beta chain is a stray read, so its frequency means little. The chain links TRBV3-1 to TRBJ2-1, with TRBD2 as a possible D gene (6 bases). Germline values: CDR1 LGHDT, CDR2 YNNKEL (reference sequence). There are 14 residues in the CDR3. Trimming left V 1 base short and J 7 bases short, with 11 bases between. The DNA of the CDR3 is TGTGCCAGCAGCCAAGTGGGGGGTCGGAATGAGCAGTTCTTC. It codes for CASSQVGGRNEQFF.

This clonotype came up many times. This beta chain is a stray read from a library made for alpha chains; its abundance is not meaningful. The chain joins TRBV29-1 to TRBJ1-5; D unclear. The CDR3 runs to 13 residues. Between the trimmed V and J ends, which lost 4 bases and 4 bases, there was a span of 11 bases. The germline V gene encodes CDR1 SQVTM and CDR2 ANQGSEA. The CDR3 DNA follows: TGCAGCGTTGTGTCCGGGGTTAATCAGCCCCAGCATTTT. Translating it yields CSVVSGVNQPQHF.

This clonotype is medium-sized in the sample. This beta chain appears as a stray read in a library generated for alpha chains; its size is not informative. The rearrangement joins TRBV7-8 to TRBJ2-1, with TRBD2 matching over 8 bases. CDR3 length equals 15 residues. V lost 6 bases and J lost 2; bases outside the gene matches: 6. Germline CDR1 is SGHVS and CDR2 is FQNEAQ. CDR3 coding DNA: TGTGCCAGCAGTTTATCGACTAGCGCCTACAATGAGCAGTTCTTC. This translates into CASSLSTSAYNEQFF.

By share, this clonotype ranks as medium-sized. A library prepared for alpha chains yielded this beta chain as an off-target read; its size is of little meaning. The rearrangement links TRBV28 to TRBJ1-1; TRBD1 matches 7 bases. V lost 8 bases to trimming and J lost 1 base; unmatched junction nucleotides: 7. The CDR3 spans 14 residues. Germline assignment: CDR1 MDHEN and CDR2 SYDVKM. The CDR3 here is CASGLQGSNTEAFF. The CDR3 DNA reads TGTGCCAGCGGCCTACAGGGGTCGAACACTGAAGCTTTCTTT. The entire variable domain, with the rest obtained from reference TRBV28 and TRBJ1-1, is as follows: DVKVTQSSRYLVKRTGEKVFLECVQDMDHENMFWYRQDPGLGLRLIYFSYDVKMKEKGDIPEGYSVSREKKERFSLILESASTNQTSMYLCASGLQGSNTEAFFGQGTRLTVV.

This clonotype was seen a handful of times. This beta chain is a stray sequence in a library constructed for alpha chains; its clone size is not meaningful. The chain recombines TRBV24-1 with TRBJ1-1; no definite D call. The CDR3 spans 15 residues. V was trimmed by 2 bases and J by 0 bases, leaving 9 bases between them. CDR1 is KGHDR and CDR2 is SFDVKD in the germline V gene. The CDR3 DNA follows: TGTGCCACCAGTGATTCGAAACACATGAACACTGAAGCTTTCTTT. The encoded protein is CATSDSKHMNTEAFF.

In this sample, this clonotype is large. This beta chain is an off-target read within a library intended for alpha chains, so its frequency means little. The rearrangement uses TRBV12-3 or TRBV12-4 and TRBJ2-7, with a weak D call TRBD2 (6 bases). Trimming shortened V by 3 bases and J by 7 bases, and 7 bases separated the two germline ends. CDR3 length equals 11 residues. CDR3 amino acids: CASSFGGEQYF. DNA of the CDR3: TGTGCCAGCAGTTTTGGAGGGGAGCAGTACTTC.

This clonotype is categorized as medium-sized. This beta chain turned up in a library designed for alpha chains; as an off-target read, its abundance says little. This rearrangement joins TRBV9 to TRBJ1-2; D unresolved. Germline V gene lookup returns CDR1 SGDLS and CDR2 YYNGEE. The CDR3 extends over 13 amino acids. V dropped 0 bases and J dropped 5 bases, with 8 bases sitting between them. CDR3: CASSVGPTYGYTF. CDR3 in DNA: TGTGCCAGCAGCGTAGGACCGACATATGGCTACACCTTC.

This clonotype is labeled as medium-sized (0.01 to 0.1%). With the library built for alpha chains, this beta chain is off target and its frequency is not meaningful. This chain links TRBV24-1 with TRBJ2-7, with D possibly matching TRBD1 (5 bases). CDR3 size: 11 residues. Per germline, CDR1 KGHDR and CDR2 SFDVKD. Trimming removed 4 bases from V and 8 bases from J, with 8 bases in between. CDR3 bases: TGTGCCACCAGTGACGGACATAAGCAGTACGTC. Translated, it gives CATSDGHKQYV.

This clonotype is medium-sized within its sample. As an off-target read in a library built for alpha chains, this beta chain has a frequency of little significance. The chain is built from TRBV6-1 and TRBJ2-7; 7 bases line up with TRBD2. CDR3 length: 14 residues. Germline V lookup: CDR1 MNHNS, CDR2 SASEGT. V shed 3 bases and J 4 bases; nucleotides not matched to a gene: 6. CDR3: CASSEASGGYEQYV. CDR3 sequence (DNA): TGTGCCAGCAGTGAGGCTAGCGGAGGATACGAGCAGTACGTC.

By share, this clonotype counts as medium-sized (0.01 to 0.1%). For a library built for alpha chains, this beta chain is a stray read; little rests on its size. The chain carries TRBV10-3 and TRBJ1-2; 7 nucleotides align to TRBD1. The CDR3 is 15 amino acids. The germline V gene has CDR1 ENHRY and CDR2 SYGVKD. Trimming took 0 bases from V and 4 from J; bases not matched to a gene: 5. The CDR3 here is CAISESGQFLYGYTF. In DNA, the CDR3 is TGTGCCATCAGTGAGTCGGGACAGTTTCTCTATGGCTACACCTTC.

This clonotype is medium-sized (0.01 to 0.1%) in the sample. Within a library made for alpha chains, this beta chain is off target, and its count is uninformative. The chain joins TRBV7-9 to TRBJ2-1; D not certain. The V gene lost 5 bases and the J gene lost 8 bases, with 10 bases spanning the gap. Germline CDR1 and CDR2: SEHNR and FQNEAQ (reference sequence). The CDR3 is 12 amino acids. In DNA, the CDR3 is TGTGCCAGCAGCCCCCCCAGCGATGAGCAGTTCTTC. Translation: CASSPPSDEQFF.

By sample fraction, this clonotype is medium-sized. This beta chain slipped into a library made for alpha chains as a stray read, so its size is not meaningful. V usage is TRBV9 and J usage is TRBJ2-3, with TRBD2 matching over 9 bases. The germline V gene encodes CDR1 SGDLS and CDR2 YYNGEE. The CDR3 loop spans 15 amino acids. J lost 0 bases, V lost 5 bases, and 4 bases had no gene match. CDR3 in amino acids: CASSLGLASTDTQYF. Here the CDR3 DNA reads TGTGCCAGCAGTCTAGGACTAGCGAGCACAGATACGCAGTATTTT. The variable domain in full, completed from reference TRBV9 and TRBJ2-3, reads DSGVTQTPKHLITATGQRVTLRCSPRSGDLSVYWYQQSLDQGLQFLIQYYNGEERAKGNILERFSAQQFPDLHSELNLSSLELGDSALYFCASSLGLASTDTQYFGPGTRLTVL.

This clonotype is large in the sample. This beta chain appears as a stray read in a library generated for alpha chains; its size is not informative. This rearrangement joins TRBV28 to TRBJ2-2, with no clear D. V dropped 1 base and J dropped 5 bases, with 11 bases sitting between them. This CDR3 comprises 15 residues. Germline CDR1 and CDR2: MDHEN and SYDVKM. In DNA form, the CDR3 reads TGTGCCAGCAGTTTATCTCTGGGAAGGACCGGGGAGCTGTTTTTT. The encoded protein is CASSLSLGRTGELFF.

This clonotype has more than one count but fewer than ten. This beta chain slipped into a library made for alpha chains as a stray read, so its size is not meaningful. The chain has TRBV27 and TRBJ2-2, with D perhaps TRBD2 (6 bases). CDR3 size: 17 residues. The germline gives CDR1 MNHEY, CDR2 SMNVEV (reference sequence). Trimming pared 0 bases from V and 5 bases from J, leaving 16 bases between. CDR3 in amino acids: CASSLSAHGGRTGELFF. The CDR3, as DNA: TGTGCCAGCAGTTTATCCGCCCACGGGGGTAGGACCGGGGAGCTGTTTTTT.

This clonotype is classed as medium-sized. This beta chain is an off-target read within a library intended for alpha chains, so its frequency means little. This chain uses TRBV20-1 with TRBJ2-1; 12 bases line up with TRBD1. This CDR3 has 15 residues. Germline CDR1 is DFQATT and CDR2 is SNEGSKA (reference sequence). The V segment lost 6 bases and the J segment 8 bases; nucleotides outside the gene matches: 11. CDR3 sequence reads: CSAHNLGTGGYEQFF. CDR3 nucleotide sequence: TGCAGTGCCCACAATCTTGGGACAGGGGGCTATGAGCAGTTCTTC.

By share of the sample, this clonotype is medium-sized (0.01 to 0.1%). For a library built for alpha chains, this beta chain is a stray read; little rests on its size. This chain links TRBV10-2 with TRBJ1-5; 9 positions agree with TRBD1. Per germline, CDR1 WSHSY and CDR2 SAAADI. V shed 5 bases, J shed 6 bases, and the junction held 5 bases outside the gene matches. The CDR3 has 14 amino acids. The CDR3 protein is CASSLQGAGQPQHF. CDR3 sequence (DNA): TGCGCCAGCAGTCTACAGGGGGCAGGTCAGCCCCAGCATTTT.

This clonotype has only a few counts. This beta chain slipped into a library made for alpha chains as a stray read, so its size is not meaningful. V is TRBV7-9 and J is TRBJ2-7; no firm D call. Germline values: CDR1 SEHNR, CDR2 FQNEAQ (reference sequence). The CDR3 spans 12 residues. V lost 5 bases to trimming and J lost 2 bases, with 7 bases between them. The CDR3 reads CASSLSTYEQYF. The CDR3 DNA reads TGTGCCAGCAGCCTTTCTACCTACGAGCAGTACTTC.

This clonotype is classed as medium-sized. A library made for alpha chains picked up this beta chain off target, so its size means little. The J gene is TRBJ1-1, the V gene TRBV5-1; no reliable D call. CDR1 and CDR2 (germline): SGHRS, YFSETQ. The CDR3 runs 12 residues. Trimming took 5 bases from V and 1 from J, leaving 6 bases between them. The CDR3, as DNA: TGCGCCAGCAGGTCCGAGAACACTGAAGCTTTCTTT. This sequence encodes CASRSENTEAFF.

This clonotype is judged medium-sized. This beta chain appears as a stray read in a library generated for alpha chains; its size is not informative. This sequence joins TRBV9 and TRBJ2-1; D unclear. The CDR3 consists of 11 residues. Trimming took off 2 bases at V and 5 bases at J, with 2 bases between the two ends. Germline CDR1 SGDLS, CDR2 YYNGEE. The CDR3 sequence: CASSVHNEQFF. For the CDR3, the DNA is TGTGCCAGCAGCGTGCACAATGAGCAGTTCTTC.

In this sample, this clonotype is medium-sized. A library made for alpha chains picked up this beta chain off target, so its size means little. The V gene is TRBV5-1, the J gene TRBJ1-6, with 7 bases lining up with TRBD1. The J segment lost 7 bases and the V segment lost 0 bases, leaving 1 base of the junction unmatched. The CDR3 consists of 14 residues. Germline CDR1 is SGHRS and CDR2 is YFSETQ. This CDR3 is CASSLAGQNSPLHF. CDR3 coding DNA: TGCGCCAGCAGCTTGGCGGGACAGAATTCACCCCTCCACTTT.